A selection of T cell receptor beta chains follows, all from one sample in a study of T cell responses to AZD1222 COVID-19 vaccine. Profiled with immunoSEQ multiplex PCR; TCRdb holds only in-frame clones, not every one. The sample lists approximately 120,000 clones; more than 85% were seen once. The sequences come from peripheral blood, collected on day 0 of MenACWY control vaccination. Every receptor here comes from an adult in good health. The CDR3 runs from the conserved cysteine through the conserved F or W. The D gene is left open where the match is weak. Some rows have no size entry. The others give once, few or many, or a class for an expanded clone.

v_gene: TRBV29-1
j_gene: TRBJ1-1
abundance: -
d_gene: -
CDR3aa: CSAISTEAFF
CDR3nt: TGCAGCGCCATATCAACAGAAGCTTTCTTT

v_gene: TRBV6-2/TRBV6-3
j_gene: TRBJ1-2
abundance: -
d_gene: -
CDR3aa: CASSRDSYGYTF
CDR3nt: TGTGCCAGCAGCAGAGACAGCTATGGCTACACCTTC

v_gene: TRBV6-4
j_gene: TRBJ2-1
abundance: few
d_gene: TRBD2
CDR3aa: CASSDSAGSYNEQFF
CDR3nt: TGTGCCAGCAGTGACTCAGCGGGATCCTACAATGAGCAGTTCTTC

v_gene: TRBV4-3
j_gene: TRBJ1-2
abundance: -
d_gene: -
CDR3aa: CASSQDGPGGQFLYGYTF
CDR3nt: TGCGCCAGCAGCCAAGATGGGCCTGGGGGGCAGTTCCTCTATGGCTACACCTTC

v_gene: TRBV2
j_gene: TRBJ2-2
abundance: -
d_gene: -
CDR3aa: CASRYRTTGELFF
CDR3nt: TGTGCCAGCAGGTACAGGACCACCGGGGAGCTGTTTTTT

v_gene: TRBV10-3
j_gene: TRBJ2-2
abundance: -
d_gene: -
CDR3aa: CAIVSSPGRTGELFF
CDR3nt: TGTGCCATCGTGAGTAGCCCGGGACGGACCGGGGAGCTGTTTTTT

v_gene: TRBV7-3
j_gene: TRBJ2-1
abundance: -
d_gene: TRBD2
CDR3aa: CASSPHGRELAHEQFF
CDR3nt: TGTGCCAGCAGCCCCCATGGGCGGGAGTTGGCACATGAGCAGTTCTTC

v_gene: TRBV11-3
j_gene: TRBJ1-4
abundance: -
d_gene: -
CDR3aa: CASSLGGRTTNEKLFF
CDR3nt: TGTGCCAGCAGCTTAGGCGGACGGACAACTAATGAAAAACTGTTTTTT

v_gene: TRBV5-1
j_gene: TRBJ2-7
abundance: -
d_gene: TRBD2
CDR3aa: CASSALLADREQYF
CDR3nt: TGCGCCAGCAGCGCCCTACTAGCGGACCGCGAGCAGTACTTC

v_gene: TRBV7-9
j_gene: TRBJ1-5
abundance: -
d_gene: TRBD1
CDR3aa: CASSSGQGELSNQPQHF
CDR3nt: TGTGCCAGCAGCTCCGGACAGGGGGAATTGAGCAATCAGCCCCAGCATTTT

v_gene: TRBV12-3/TRBV12-4
j_gene: TRBJ2-5
abundance: -
d_gene: -
CDR3aa: CASSLSGETQYF
CDR3nt: TGTGCCAGCAGTTTAAGCGGGGAGACCCAGTACTTC

v_gene: TRBV28
j_gene: TRBJ1-1
abundance: -
d_gene: -
CDR3aa: CASSLNMNTEAFF
CDR3nt: TGTGCCAGCAGTTTAAACATGAACACTGAAGCTTTCTTT

v_gene: TRBV29-1
j_gene: TRBJ1-2
abundance: -
d_gene: -
CDR3aa: CSDSIYGYTF
CDR3nt: TGCAGCGACAGTATCTATGGCTACACCTTC

v_gene: TRBV24-1
j_gene: TRBJ2-3
abundance: -
d_gene: TRBD2
CDR3aa: CATSLGLAGRTDTQYF
CDR3nt: TGTGCCACCAGCCTAGGACTAGCGGGACGGACAGATACGCAGTATTTT

v_gene: TRBV9
j_gene: TRBJ1-1
abundance: -
d_gene: -
CDR3aa: CASSAGTYNTEAFF
CDR3nt: TGTGCCAGCAGCGCCGGGACATATAACACTGAAGCTTTCTTT

v_gene: TRBV9
j_gene: TRBJ2-1
abundance: -
d_gene: TRBD2
CDR3aa: CASSAYTSGRVNEQFF
CDR3nt: TGTGCCAGCAGCGCGTATACTAGCGGGAGGGTTAATGAGCAGTTCTTC

v_gene: TRBV5-4
j_gene: TRBJ2-1
abundance: -
d_gene: -
CDR3aa: CASSTTRGNEQFF
CDR3nt: TGTGCCAGCAGCACCACCAGGGGTAATGAGCAGTTCTTC

v_gene: TRBV5-1
j_gene: TRBJ2-6
abundance: -
d_gene: -
CDR3aa: CASSLAGYYSGANVLTF
CDR3nt: TGCGCCAGCAGCTTGGCCGGATACTACTCTGGGGCCAACGTCCTGACTTTC

v_gene: TRBV3-1/TRBV3-2
j_gene: TRBJ2-3
abundance: -
d_gene: -
CDR3aa: CASSLSGLNTDTQYF
CDR3nt: TGTGCCAGCAGCCTGAGCGGACTGAACACAGATACGCAGTATTTT

v_gene: TRBV5-1
j_gene: TRBJ1-1
abundance: -
d_gene: -
CDR3aa: CASSGASGSFTEAFF
CDR3nt: TGCGCCAGCAGCGGGGCGTCGGGTTCCTTCACTGAAGCTTTCTTT

v_gene: TRBV9
j_gene: TRBJ2-7
abundance: -
d_gene: TRBD2
CDR3aa: CASSVALAGGEQYF
CDR3nt: TGTGCCAGCAGCGTAGCCCTAGCGGGAGGCGAGCAGTACTTC

v_gene: TRBV27
j_gene: TRBJ2-3
abundance: -
d_gene: -
CDR3aa: CASSWSSADTQYF
CDR3nt: TGTGCCAGCAGTTGGTCTAGCGCAGATACGCAGTATTTT

v_gene: TRBV24-1
j_gene: TRBJ1-5
abundance: -
d_gene: TRBD1
CDR3aa: CATSDGQGLGPFSNQPQHF
CDR3nt: TGTGCCACCAGTGATGGACAGGGGTTAGGGCCTTTTAGCAATCAGCCCCAGCATTTT

v_gene: TRBV28
j_gene: TRBJ2-7
abundance: once
d_gene: TRBD2
CDR3aa: CASSSIGGGNSYEQYF
CDR3nt: TGTGCCAGCAGCTCTATCGGCGGGGGGAACTCCTACGAGCAGTACTTC

v_gene: TRBV27
j_gene: TRBJ2-7
abundance: -
d_gene: TRBD2
CDR3aa: CASSVVTSGSHEQYF
CDR3nt: TGTGCCAGCAGTGTGGTAACTAGCGGGAGTCACGAGCAGTACTTC

v_gene: TRBV11-3
j_gene: TRBJ2-7
abundance: -
d_gene: TRBD1
CDR3aa: CASSLDGQGAYEQYF
CDR3nt: TGTGCCAGCAGCTTAGATGGTCAGGGGGCCTACGAGCAGTACTTC

v_gene: TRBV6-1
j_gene: TRBJ1-5
abundance: -
d_gene: TRBD1
CDR3aa: CASSESGGIQPQHF
CDR3nt: TGTGCCAGCAGTGAATCAGGGGGAATTCAGCCCCAGCATTTT

v_gene: TRBV27
j_gene: TRBJ2-3
abundance: -
d_gene: -
CDR3aa: CASSWGLAYTDTQYF
CDR3nt: TGTGCCAGCAGTTGGGGCCTAGCGTACACAGATACGCAGTATTTT

v_gene: TRBV13
j_gene: TRBJ2-7
abundance: -
d_gene: -
CDR3aa: CASSPSTMRVIEQYF
CDR3nt: TGTGCCAGCAGCCCCTCGACGATGAGGGTGATCGAGCAGTACTTC

v_gene: TRBV5-4
j_gene: TRBJ2-7
abundance: -
d_gene: TRBD1
CDR3aa: CASSFLGTGSLNEQYF
CDR3nt: TGTGCCAGCAGCTTCCTCGGGACAGGGTCTTTGAACGAGCAGTACTTC

v_gene: TRBV9
j_gene: TRBJ1-6
abundance: -
d_gene: -
CDR3aa: CASSVRPDRDNSPLHF
CDR3nt: TGTGCCAGCAGCGTCCGGCCGGACAGAGATAATTCACCCCTCCACTTT

v_gene: TRBV2
j_gene: TRBJ1-5
abundance: -
d_gene: TRBD1
CDR3aa: CASSAGGDSNQPQHF
CDR3nt: TGTGCCAGCAGTGCAGGGGGAGATAGCAATCAGCCCCAGCATTTT

v_gene: TRBV7-8
j_gene: TRBJ2-7
abundance: -
d_gene: TRBD2
CDR3aa: CASSKAGGPYEQYF
CDR3nt: TGTGCCAGCAGCAAAGCGGGGGGTCCCTACGAGCAGTACTTC

v_gene: TRBV7-8
j_gene: TRBJ2-1
abundance: once
d_gene: TRBD2
CDR3aa: CASSLTGGNEQFF
CDR3nt: TGTGCCAGCAGCTTAACGGGAGGTAATGAGCAGTTCTTC

v_gene: TRBV7-6
j_gene: TRBJ2-1
abundance: -
d_gene: TRBD2
CDR3aa: CASSSPTSGDNNEQFF
CDR3nt: TGTGCCAGCAGCTCGCCGACTAGCGGGGATAACAATGAGCAGTTCTTC

v_gene: TRBV2
j_gene: TRBJ2-1
abundance: -
d_gene: TRBD2
CDR3aa: CASSEEGLAGVPYNEQFF
CDR3nt: TGTGCCAGCAGTGAAGAGGGACTAGCGGGAGTACCCTACAATGAGCAGTTCTTC

v_gene: TRBV7-3
j_gene: TRBJ1-2
abundance: -
d_gene: TRBD1
CDR3aa: CASSLGQGRVGYTF
CDR3nt: TGTGCCAGCAGCCTGGGACAGGGCCGGGTGGGCTACACCTTC

v_gene: TRBV5-4
j_gene: TRBJ2-5
abundance: -
d_gene: -
CDR3aa: CASSSAIEIQETQYF
CDR3nt: TGTGCCAGCAGCTCGGCTATTGAGATCCAAGAGACCCAGTACTTC

v_gene: TRBV4-1
j_gene: TRBJ1-6
abundance: -
d_gene: -
CDR3aa: CASSQDRTHRFLHF
CDR3nt: TGCGCCAGCAGCCAAGATCGGACTCACAGATTCCTCCACTTT

v_gene: TRBV11-1
j_gene: TRBJ1-1
abundance: -
d_gene: -
CDR3aa: CASSLRAGGGVTEAFF
CDR3nt: TGTGCCAGCAGCTTAAGGGCCGGGGGGGGAGTCACTGAAGCTTTCTTT

v_gene: TRBV7-9
j_gene: TRBJ2-1
abundance: -
d_gene: TRBD1
CDR3aa: CASSFSTGQGANEQFF
CDR3nt: TGTGCCAGCAGCTTCTCAACGGGACAGGGGGCCAATGAGCAGTTCTTC

v_gene: TRBV7-2
j_gene: TRBJ1-1
abundance: -
d_gene: -
CDR3aa: CASSLAAGTEAFF
CDR3nt: TGTGCCAGCAGCTTAGCGGCTGGCACTGAAGCTTTCTTT

v_gene: TRBV5-1
j_gene: TRBJ2-3
abundance: once
d_gene: TRBD2
CDR3aa: CASSGVGLATDTQYF
CDR3nt: TGCGCCAGCAGCGGTGTGGGACTAGCAACAGATACGCAGTATTTT

v_gene: TRBV7-8
j_gene: TRBJ2-1
abundance: -
d_gene: TRBD2
CDR3aa: CASSSRASGVGEQFF
CDR3nt: TGTGCCAGCAGCTCCCGGGCTAGCGGAGTGGGTGAGCAGTTCTTC

v_gene: TRBV12-3/TRBV12-4
j_gene: TRBJ2-3
abundance: -
d_gene: -
CDR3aa: CASSRYTDTQYF
CDR3nt: TGTGCCAGCAGTCGGTACACAGATACGCAGTATTTT

v_gene: TRBV5-1
j_gene: TRBJ2-5
abundance: once
d_gene: TRBD1
CDR3aa: CASSLDRGLGETQYF
CDR3nt: TGCGCCAGCAGCCTCGACAGGGGGCTAGGAGAGACCCAGTACTTC

v_gene: TRBV2
j_gene: TRBJ2-3
abundance: -
d_gene: -
CDR3aa: CASTQDVASTDTQYF
CDR3nt: TGTGCCAGCACCCAGGACGTCGCTAGCACAGATACGCAGTATTTT